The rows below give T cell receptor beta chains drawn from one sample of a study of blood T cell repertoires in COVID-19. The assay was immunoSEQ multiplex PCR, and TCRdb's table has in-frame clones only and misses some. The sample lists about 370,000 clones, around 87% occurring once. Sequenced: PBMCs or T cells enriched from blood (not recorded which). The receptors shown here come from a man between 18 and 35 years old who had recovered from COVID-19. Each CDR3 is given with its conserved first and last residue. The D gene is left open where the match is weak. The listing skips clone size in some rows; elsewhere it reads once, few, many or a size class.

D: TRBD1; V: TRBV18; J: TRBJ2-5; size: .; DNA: TGTGCCAGCTCCCAGGACAGGGCTTGGGAGACCCAGTACTTC; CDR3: CASSQDRAWETQYF
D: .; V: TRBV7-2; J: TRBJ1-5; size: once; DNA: TGTGCCAGCAGCTTAGCGGTAGGGGTGAGCAATCAGCCCCAGCATTTT; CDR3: CASSLAVGVSNQPQHF
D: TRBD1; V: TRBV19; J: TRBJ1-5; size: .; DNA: TGTGCCAGTAAGGACAGGGGGCAGGTTCGGTATAGCAATCAGCCCCAGCATTTT; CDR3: CASKDRGQVRYSNQPQHF
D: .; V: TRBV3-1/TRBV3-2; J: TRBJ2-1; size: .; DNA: TGTGCCAGCAGCCGAGGGAGGTCCTACAATGAGCAGTTCTTC; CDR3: CASSRGRSYNEQFF
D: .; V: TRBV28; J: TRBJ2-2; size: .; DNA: TGTGCCAGCAGCCAAAACACCGGGGAGCTGTTTTTT; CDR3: CASSQNTGELFF
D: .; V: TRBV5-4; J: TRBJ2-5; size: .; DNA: TGTGCCAGCAGCACACAAGAGACCCAGTACTTC; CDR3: CASSTQETQYF
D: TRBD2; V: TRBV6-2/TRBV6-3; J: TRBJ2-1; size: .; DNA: TGTGCCAGCAGTTACTCATATCCGGGACTAGCGGGGACTCCGTTCTTC; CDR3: CASSYSYPGLAGTPFF
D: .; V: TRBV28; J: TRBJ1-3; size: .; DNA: TGTGCCAGCAGTCTAGGCACATATGACAGAGGCTCTGGAAACACCATATATTTT; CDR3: CASSLGTYDRGSGNTIYF
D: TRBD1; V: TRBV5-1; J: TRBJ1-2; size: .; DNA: TGCGCCAGCAGCTTGACCCGAACGGGACAGGGTAACTATGGCTACACCTTC; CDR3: CASSLTRTGQGNYGYTF
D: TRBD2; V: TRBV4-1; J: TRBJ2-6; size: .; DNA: TGCGCCAGCAGCCAAGAGGCTATGGCGGGAGGCCACCTTAGAAGGGCCAACGTCCTGACTTTC; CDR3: CASSQEAMAGGHLRRANVLTF
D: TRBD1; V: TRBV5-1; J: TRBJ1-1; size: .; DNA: TGCGCCAGCAGCTCGGGACAGCCGGCGACCACTGAAGCTTTCTTT; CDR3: CASSSGQPATTEAFF
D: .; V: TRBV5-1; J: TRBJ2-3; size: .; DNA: TGCGCCAGCAGCTTGTACAGGGCTCTGGGAGATACGCAGTATTTT; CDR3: CASSLYRALGDTQYF
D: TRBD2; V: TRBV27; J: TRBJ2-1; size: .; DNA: TGTGCCAGCACTAAGAGGCTTAGCGGGTTATACAATGAGCAGTTCTTC; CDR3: CASTKRLSGLYNEQFF
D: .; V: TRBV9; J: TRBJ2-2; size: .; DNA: TGTGCCAGCAGCGTAGGTATAGGGGTCTACACCGGGGAGCTGTTTTTT; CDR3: CASSVGIGVYTGELFF
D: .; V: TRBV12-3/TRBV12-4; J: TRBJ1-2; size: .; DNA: TGTGCCAGCAGTTTAGGACGGGGGTATGGCTACACCTTC; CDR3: CASSLGRGYGYTF
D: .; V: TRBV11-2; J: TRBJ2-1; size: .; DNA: TGTGCCAGCAGCTCTAGCCTCATTCCGGGCAATGAGCAGTTCTTC; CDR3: CASSSSLIPGNEQFF
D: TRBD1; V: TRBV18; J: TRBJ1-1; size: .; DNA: TGTGCCAGCTCAGGGACAGTTTTAGCTAAGAACACTGAAGCTTTCTTT; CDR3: CASSGTVLAKNTEAFF
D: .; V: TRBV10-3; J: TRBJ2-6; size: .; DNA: TGTGCCATCAGTGACCTCTCTGGGGCCAACGTCCTGACTTTC; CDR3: CAISDLSGANVLTF
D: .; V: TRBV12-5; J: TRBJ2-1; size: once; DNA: TGTGCTAGTGGTTTGGGACAGTACAATGAGCAGTTCTTC; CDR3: CASGLGQYNEQFF
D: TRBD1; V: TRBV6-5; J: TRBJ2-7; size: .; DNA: TGTGCCATCGAGGGACAGGGGTCCTACGAGCAGTACTTC; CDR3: CAIEGQGSYEQYF
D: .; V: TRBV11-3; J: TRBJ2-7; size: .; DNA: TGTGCCAGCAGCCCAATACTCTACCAACAGGGACGCGGGAGTATGTACGAGCAGTACTTC; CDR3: CASSPILYQQGRGSMYEQYF
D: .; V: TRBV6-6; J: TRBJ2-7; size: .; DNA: TGTGCCAGCAGTCCCCCCTCTTGGACTGTAAACGAGCAGTACTTC; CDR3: CASSPPSWTVNEQYF
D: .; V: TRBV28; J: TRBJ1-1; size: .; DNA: TGTGCCAGCAGTTTCAGTTTGAACACTGAAGCTTTCTTT; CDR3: CASSFSLNTEAFF
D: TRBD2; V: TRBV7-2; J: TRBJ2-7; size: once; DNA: TGTGCCAGCAGACCTAACCCCGGGACTAGCGGGAGCGAGCAGTACTTC; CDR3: CASRPNPGTSGSEQYF
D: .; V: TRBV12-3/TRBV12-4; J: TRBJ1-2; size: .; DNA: TGTGCCAGCAGAGAATCGGTTGCCTATGGCTACACCTTC; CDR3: CASRESVAYGYTF
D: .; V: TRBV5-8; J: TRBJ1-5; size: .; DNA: TGTGCCAGCAGCTTGTTCGATTTTGAGGGTCGGCAGCCCCAGCATTTT; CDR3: CASSLFDFEGRQPQHF
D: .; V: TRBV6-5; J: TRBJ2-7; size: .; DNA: TGTGCCAGCAGTTACTCGGGCAGGGTCGAGCAGTACTTC; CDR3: CASSYSGRVEQYF
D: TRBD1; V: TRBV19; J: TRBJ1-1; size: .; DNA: TGTGCCAGTTCCCGACAGGGTCGGATGAACACTGAAGCTTTCTTT; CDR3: CASSRQGRMNTEAFF
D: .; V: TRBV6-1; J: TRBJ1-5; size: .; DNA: TGTGCCAGCAGTGAAGCGCTTCGGCAGGGAATCAATCAGCCCCAGCATTTT; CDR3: CASSEALRQGINQPQHF
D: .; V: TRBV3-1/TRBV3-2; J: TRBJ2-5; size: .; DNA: TGTGCCAGCAGCCAAGAATGGACTACGGTGACCCAGTACTTC; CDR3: CASSQEWTTVTQYF
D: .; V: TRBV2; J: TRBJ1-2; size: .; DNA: TGTGCCAGCAGTGTACTGCTTAACTATGGCTACACCTTC; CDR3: CASSVLLNYGYTF
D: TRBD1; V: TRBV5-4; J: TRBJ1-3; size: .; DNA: TGTGCCAGCAGCTTTGCACCAGGGGGATTTGGAAACACCATATATTTT; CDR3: CASSFAPGGFGNTIYF
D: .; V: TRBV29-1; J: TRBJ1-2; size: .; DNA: TGCAGCGTTGGGCGGCCATCTATCTCCTTC; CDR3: CSVGRPSISF
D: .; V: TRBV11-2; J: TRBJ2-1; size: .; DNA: TGTGCCAGCAGCTTAGAGTTGAGATTCTCCTACAATGAGCAGTTCTTC; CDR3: CASSLELRFSYNEQFF
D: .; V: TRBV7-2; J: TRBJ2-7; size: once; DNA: TGTGCCAGCAGCTTAGCGCCTGGAGGGGCAAACTACGAGCAGTACTTC; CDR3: CASSLAPGGANYEQYF
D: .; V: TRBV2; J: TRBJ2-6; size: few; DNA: TGTGCCAGCAGTGTACAGGGCTCTGGGGCCAACGTCCTGACTTTC; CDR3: CASSVQGSGANVLTF
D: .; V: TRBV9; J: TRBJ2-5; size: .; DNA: TGTGCCAGCAGCGCCGGGTCAGAAGAGACCCAGTACTTC; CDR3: CASSAGSEETQYF
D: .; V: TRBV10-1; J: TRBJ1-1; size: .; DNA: TGCGCCAGCAGTGACAGTTACACTGAAGCTTTCTTT; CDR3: CASSDSYTEAFF
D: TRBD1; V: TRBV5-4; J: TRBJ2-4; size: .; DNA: TGTGCCAGCAGCTTGGGCGCAGGGGGCGGTGGAAACATTCAGTACTTC; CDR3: CASSLGAGGGGNIQYF
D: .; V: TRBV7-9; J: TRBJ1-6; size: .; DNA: TGTGCCAGCAGCTTACAGGAGGGATCACCCCTCCACTTT; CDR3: CASSLQEGSPLHF
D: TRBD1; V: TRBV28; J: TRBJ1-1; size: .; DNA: TGTGCCAGCACCTTTAGTGGGACAGGGGGCCCCGAAGCTTTCTTT; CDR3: CASTFSGTGGPEAFF
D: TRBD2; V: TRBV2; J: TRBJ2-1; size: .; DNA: TGTGCCAGCAGTGCTAGGCTAGCGGCCTACAATGAGCAGTTCTTC; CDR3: CASSARLAAYNEQFF
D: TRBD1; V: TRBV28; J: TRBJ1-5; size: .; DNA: TGTGCCAGCAGTTCGGGGACAGGTCTCCAGCCCCAGCATTTT; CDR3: CASSSGTGLQPQHF
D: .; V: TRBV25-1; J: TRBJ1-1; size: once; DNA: TGTGCCAGCAGTCTATTATCGGGGACTGAAGCTTTCTTT; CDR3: CASSLLSGTEAFF
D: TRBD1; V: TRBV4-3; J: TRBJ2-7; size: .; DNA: TGCGCCAGCAGCCAAGATCGTGGGGACAGGGCGGGCTTC; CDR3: CASSQDRGDRAGF
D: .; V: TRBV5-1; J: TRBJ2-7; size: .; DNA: TGCGCCAGCAGCGCTTACGGGGAATACGAGCAGTACTTC; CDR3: CASSAYGEYEQYF
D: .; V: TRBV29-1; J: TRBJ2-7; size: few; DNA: TGCAGCGTTGAAGGCGGCGACACGCGAGGGGAGCAGTACTTC; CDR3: CSVEGGDTRGEQYF
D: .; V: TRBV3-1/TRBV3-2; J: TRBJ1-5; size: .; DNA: TGTGCCAGCAGCCCTACCTCCGTGTCAGGGCCCCAGCATTTT; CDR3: CASSPTSVSGPQHF
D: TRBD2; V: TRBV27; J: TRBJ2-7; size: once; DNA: TGTGCCAGCAGACCTAGCGGGGGGTTCTACGAGCAGTACTTC; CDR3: CASRPSGGFYEQYF
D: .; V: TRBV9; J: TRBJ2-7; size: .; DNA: TGTGCCAGCAGCGTGACAGAAGGAGCCTACGAGCAGTACTTC; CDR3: CASSVTEGAYEQYF
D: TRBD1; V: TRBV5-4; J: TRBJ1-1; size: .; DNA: TGTGCCAGCAGCCCCGACAGGGAGAAAGCTTTCTTT; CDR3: CASSPDREKAFF
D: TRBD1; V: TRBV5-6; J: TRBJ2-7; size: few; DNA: TGTGCCAGCAGCTTGAGGTTGGGACAGGGGGCCGAGCAGTACTTC; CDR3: CASSLRLGQGAEQYF
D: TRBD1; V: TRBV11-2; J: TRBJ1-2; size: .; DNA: TGTGCCAGCAGCATTCCGGGACAGAGAGCCTTTCACTATGGCTACACCTTC; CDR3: CASSIPGQRAFHYGYTF
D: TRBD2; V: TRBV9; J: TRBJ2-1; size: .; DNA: TGTGCCAGCAGCGTTGGCGGGGGGACCAATGAGCAGTTCTTC; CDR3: CASSVGGGTNEQFF
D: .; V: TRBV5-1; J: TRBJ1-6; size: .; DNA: TGCGCCAGCAGCTTGACCACGGATAATTCACCCCTCCACTTT; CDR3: CASSLTTDNSPLHF